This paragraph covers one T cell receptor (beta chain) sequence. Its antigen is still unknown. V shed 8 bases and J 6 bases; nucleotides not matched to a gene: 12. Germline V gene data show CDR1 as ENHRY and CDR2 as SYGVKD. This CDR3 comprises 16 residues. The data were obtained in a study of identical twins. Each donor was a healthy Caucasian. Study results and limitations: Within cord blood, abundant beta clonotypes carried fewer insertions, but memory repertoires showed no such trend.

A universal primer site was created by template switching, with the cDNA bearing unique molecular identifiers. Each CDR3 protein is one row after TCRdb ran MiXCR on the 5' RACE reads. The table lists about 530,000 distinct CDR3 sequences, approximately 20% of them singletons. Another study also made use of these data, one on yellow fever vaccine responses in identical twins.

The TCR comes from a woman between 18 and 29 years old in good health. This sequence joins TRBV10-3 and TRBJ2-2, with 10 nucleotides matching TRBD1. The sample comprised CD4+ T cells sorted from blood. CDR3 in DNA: TGTGCCATCGGAAGTATCCGGGACAGGGGATCCGGGGAGCTGTTTTTT. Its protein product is CAIGSIRDRGSGELFF.